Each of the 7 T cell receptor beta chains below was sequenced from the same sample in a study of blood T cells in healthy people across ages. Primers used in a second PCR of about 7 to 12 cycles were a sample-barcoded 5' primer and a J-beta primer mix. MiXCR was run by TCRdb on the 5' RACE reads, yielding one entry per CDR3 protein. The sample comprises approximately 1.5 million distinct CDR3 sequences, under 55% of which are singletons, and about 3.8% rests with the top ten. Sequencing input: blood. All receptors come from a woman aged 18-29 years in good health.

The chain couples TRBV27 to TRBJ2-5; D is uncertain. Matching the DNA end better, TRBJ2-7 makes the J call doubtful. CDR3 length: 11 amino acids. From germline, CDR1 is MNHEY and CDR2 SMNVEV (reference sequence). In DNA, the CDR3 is TGTGCCAGTTTAATAGGCGACGAGCAGTACTTC. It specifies CASLIGDEQYF.

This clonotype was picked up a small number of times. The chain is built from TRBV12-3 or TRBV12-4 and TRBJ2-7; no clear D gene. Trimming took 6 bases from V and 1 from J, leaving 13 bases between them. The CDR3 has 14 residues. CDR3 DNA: TGTGCCAGCAGCAGAAGTGTCGTGTCCTACGAGCAGTACTTC. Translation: CASSRSVVSYEQYF.

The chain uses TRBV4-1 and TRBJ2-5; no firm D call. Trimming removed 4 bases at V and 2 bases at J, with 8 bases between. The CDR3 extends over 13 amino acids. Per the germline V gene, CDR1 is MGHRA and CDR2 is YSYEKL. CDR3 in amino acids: CASSLNEQETQYF. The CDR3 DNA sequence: TGCGCCAGCAGCCTGAACGAACAAGAGACCCAGTACTTC.

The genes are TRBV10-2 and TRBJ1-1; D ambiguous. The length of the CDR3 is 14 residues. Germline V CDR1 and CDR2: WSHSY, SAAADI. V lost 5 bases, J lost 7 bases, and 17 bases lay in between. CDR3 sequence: CASSTQSNQGEAFF. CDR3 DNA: TGCGCCAGCAGTACCCAATCCAATCAAGGTGAAGCTTTCTTT.

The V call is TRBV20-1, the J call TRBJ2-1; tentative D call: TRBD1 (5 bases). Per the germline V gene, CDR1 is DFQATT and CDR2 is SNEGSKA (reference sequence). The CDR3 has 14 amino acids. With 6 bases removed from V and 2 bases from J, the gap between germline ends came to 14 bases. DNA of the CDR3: TGCAGTGCACCGCGACAGCTGGCCTACAATGAGCAGTTCTTC. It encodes CSAPRQLAYNEQFF.

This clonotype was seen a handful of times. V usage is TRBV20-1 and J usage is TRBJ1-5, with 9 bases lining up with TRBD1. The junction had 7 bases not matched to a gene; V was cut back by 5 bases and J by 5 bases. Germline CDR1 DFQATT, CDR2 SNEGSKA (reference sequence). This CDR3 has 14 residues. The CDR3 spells CSASGDRDYQPQHF. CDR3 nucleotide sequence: TGCAGTGCTTCCGGGGACAGGGACTATCAGCCCCAGCATTTT.

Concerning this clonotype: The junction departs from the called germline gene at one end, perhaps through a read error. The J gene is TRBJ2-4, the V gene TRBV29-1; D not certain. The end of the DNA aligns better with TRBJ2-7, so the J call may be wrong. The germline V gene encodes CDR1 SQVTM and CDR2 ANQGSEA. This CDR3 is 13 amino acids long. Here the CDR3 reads CSVEGRSLYEQYF. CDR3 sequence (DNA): TGCAGCGTGGAAGGACGGTCTTTATACGAGCAGTACTTC.